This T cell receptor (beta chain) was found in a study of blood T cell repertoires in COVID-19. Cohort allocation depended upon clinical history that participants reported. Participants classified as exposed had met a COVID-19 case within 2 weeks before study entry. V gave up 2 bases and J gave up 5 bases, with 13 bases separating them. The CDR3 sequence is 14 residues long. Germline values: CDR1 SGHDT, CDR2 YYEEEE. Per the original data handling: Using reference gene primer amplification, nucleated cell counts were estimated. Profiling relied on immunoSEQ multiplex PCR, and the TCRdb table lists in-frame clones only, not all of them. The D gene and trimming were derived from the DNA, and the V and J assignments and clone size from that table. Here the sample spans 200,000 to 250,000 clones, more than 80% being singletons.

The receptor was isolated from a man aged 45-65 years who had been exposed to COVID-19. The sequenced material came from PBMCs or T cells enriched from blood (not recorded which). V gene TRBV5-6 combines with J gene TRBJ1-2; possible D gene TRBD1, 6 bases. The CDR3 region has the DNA TGTGCCAGCAGCTTCCAATCGGGACAATATGGCTACACCTTC. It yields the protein CASSFQSGQYGYTF. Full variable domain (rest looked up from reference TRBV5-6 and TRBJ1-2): DAGVTQSPTHLIKTRGQQVTLRCSPKSGHDTVSWYQQALGQGPQFIFQYYEEEERQRGNFPDRFSGHQFPNYSSELNVNALLLGDSALYLCASSFQSGQYGYTFGSGTRLTVV.